This T cell receptor (beta chain) was retrieved from a study of Ad26.COV2.S vaccination and SARS-CoV-2 variants. V lost 1 base and J 4 bases, leaving 20 bases between the germline ends. The germline V gene encodes CDR1 SGHNT and CDR2 YYREEE (reference sequence). CDR3 size: 17 residues. Regarding treatment: about 20 received Ad26.COV2.S at low or high dose, single or two shots; roughly 5 received placebo; per-sample allocation not given. Sampling happened 63 days after the first vaccine or placebo injection. Method: immunoSEQ multiplex PCR; TCRdb's copy keeps in-frame clones and lacks some. The sample has hundreds of thousands of clones; about nine tenths are singletons.

The TCR comes from a person between 18 and 65 years old who received the Ad26.COV2.S COVID-19 vaccine or a placebo. The sample in question was peripheral blood, obtained in a trial of Ad26.COV2.S vaccine versus placebo. This chain uses TRBV5-4 with TRBJ1-2; D ambiguous. The DNA of the CDR3 is TGTGCCAGCAGCTTGTTGCAGTTACAGTCCAGAGGCTATGGCTACACCTTC. Amino acids: CASSLLQLQSRGYGYTF.